The 5 T cell receptor beta chains below were found in one sample sequenced in a study of long-term antiretroviral therapy in people with HIV (dated by TCRdb to between 2021 and 2022). Sequencing of the TRB variable region was done with the immunoSEQ hsTCRB v3.0 assay at survey level resolution. TCRdb limited this immuneACCESS table to in-frame rearrangements with V and J called. A share of clones is missing; checked studies link under half to unresolved V genes, and the rest is unexplained. The sample table shows 25,000 to 35,000 clones, and 97% are seen once. Together, the top ten hold 2.5% to 3% of the sample. The sample here was unsorted PBMCs, taken 6.9 years after starting antiretroviral therapy. The receptors stem from a man aged 25-45 years with HIV.

This chain joins TRBV4-1 and TRBJ2-7, with D perhaps TRBD2 (7 bases). Germline-derived CDR1 and CDR2 are MGHRA and YSYEKL. The CDR3 spans 17 residues. V was shortened by 3 bases and J by 1 base, with 19 bases between the two germline ends. CDR3 protein: CASSQPGGGGMSYEQYF. DNA for the CDR3: TGCGCCAGCAGCCAGCCCGGAGGGGGGGGAATGTCCTACGAGCAGTACTTC.

CDR3 in amino acids: CASSLGNFLAGYNEQFF. For the CDR3, the DNA is TGTGCCAGCAGCTTGGGGAATTTCCTAGCTGGCTACAATGAGCAGTTCTTC. The rearrangement links TRBV5-5 to TRBJ2-1; a weak D match, TRBD2 (5 bases). CDR1 SGHKS and CDR2 YYEKEE come from the germline V gene (reference sequence). The CDR3 is 17 amino acids. Trimming pared 0 bases from V and 3 bases from J, leaving 16 bases between.

This chain links TRBV25-1 with TRBJ2-2, with D unclear. The germline V gene has CDR1 MGHDK and CDR2 SYGVNS. With 3 bases removed from V and 7 bases from J, the gap between germline ends came to 15 bases. CDR3 length: 15 residues. Here the CDR3 DNA reads TGTGCCAGCAGTGACCCCATGGGCAGGAACGGGGAGCTGTTTTTT. This translates into CASSDPMGRNGELFF. Full variable domain (missing parts from reference TRBV25-1 and TRBJ2-2): EADIYQTPRYLVIGTGKKITLECSQTMGHDKMYWYQQDPGMELHLIHYSYGVNSTEKGDLSSESTVSRIRTEHFPLTLESARPSHTSQYLCASSDPMGRNGELFFGEGSRLTVL.

The V gene is TRBV25-1, the J gene TRBJ1-1; the D gene is possibly TRBD1 (5 bases). Trimming cost V 6 bases and J 3 bases, with 14 bases left between them. CDR1 is MGHDK, CDR2 SYGVNS, per germline. This CDR3 comprises 14 residues. CDR3 amino acids: CASSLWGGDTEAFF. The CDR3 nucleotides read TGTGCCAGCAGCCTTTGGGGAGGGGACACTGAAGCTTTCTTT. Variable domain in full (rest from reference TRBV25-1 and TRBJ1-1): EADIYQTPRYLVIGTGKKITLECSQTMGHDKMYWYQQDPGMELHLIHYSYGVNSTEKGDLSSESTVSRIRTEHFPLTLESARPSHTSQYLCASSLWGGDTEAFFGQGTRLTVV.

The chain has TRBV9 and TRBJ2-7; D is perhaps TRBD1 (5 bases). Trimming removed 0 bases from V and 2 bases from J, with 12 bases in between. From germline, CDR1 is SGDLS and CDR2 YYNGEE. The CDR3 is made up of 15 amino acids. The CDR3 region is CASSVGPETAYEQYF. Here the CDR3 DNA reads TGTGCCAGCAGCGTAGGTCCCGAGACAGCCTACGAGCAGTACTTC.